The clone carrying this T cell receptor beta chain was counted only a few times. What it recognizes is unknown. This specimen belongs to a study of beta chain features in type 1 diabetes. Sequenced material consisted of expressed TCRB transcripts (all of the isolated RNA was reverse transcribed). Data came from immunoSEQ multiplex PCR; TCRdb stores just in-frame clones and leaves some out. The sample has 680,000 or so clones, 13% seen once. CD4+ naive, central memory, regulatory and stem cell-like memory subsets were isolated by sorting on CD45RO/CCR7/CD25/CD127/CD95/CD27. Losses at the gene ends were 2 bases for V and 3 bases for J; bases not matched to a gene: 4. CDR1 and CDR2 from the germline V gene are GTSNPN and SVGIG (reference sequence). The CDR3 is made up of 13 amino acids. Whole-study results and caveats: No resolution was reached here on whether HLA type influences TCRB rearrangement. For Type 1 diabetes patients, all four CD4+ subsets carried TCRB CDR3s that were moderately but significantly shorter. Shorter templates may be favored by PCR, equally so in patients and controls.

The genes are TRBV30 and TRBJ2-7; 7 bases line up with TRBD2. Sequenced sample: naive CD4+ T cells from blood. The sequence derives from a man between 18 and 35 years old with type 1 diabetes. CDR3 sequence (DNA): TGTGCCTGGAGTCCGGGACTAATCTACGAGCAGTACTTC. This gives the protein CAWSPGLIYEQYF.